These 14 T cell receptor beta chains were all obtained from the same sample, sequenced in a study of blood T cell repertoires in COVID-19 (dated by TCRdb to the early 2020s). Library method: the immunoSEQ multiplex PCR assay. The table comes from immuneACCESS by way of TCRdb, which keeps in-frame sequences with V and J called. Part of the clones is missing from these tables; in studies checked, under half for an unresolved V gene and the rest for unknown reasons. Counted in this sample were 200,000 to 250,000 clones; around 83% of them appeared once. In total, the top ten clones hold approximately 8% of the sample. Input material: peripheral blood. The receptors stem from an elderly woman with COVID-19, enrolled during active disease.

The chain couples TRBV9 to TRBJ2-1; D perhaps matches TRBD1 (5 bases). The length of the CDR3 is 15 residues. Trimming took 4 bases from V and 0 from J, leaving 11 bases between them. Germline V CDR1 and CDR2: SGDLS, YYNGEE. CDR3 amino acids: CASSPGHNSYNEQFF. CDR3 DNA: TGTGCCAGCAGCCCCGGACATAACTCCTACAATGAGCAGTTCTTC. Full variable domain (outside the CDR3, taken from reference TRBV9 and TRBJ2-1): DSGVTQTPKHLITATGQRVTLRCSPRSGDLSVYWYQQSLDQGLQFLIQYYNGEERAKGNILERFSAQQFPDLHSELNLSSLELGDSALYFCASSPGHNSYNEQFFGPGTRLTVL.

The rearrangement joins TRBV11-3 to TRBJ2-3; 10 nucleotides match TRBD2. The CDR3 runs to 16 residues. The V segment lost 1 base and the J segment 0 bases; nucleotides outside the gene matches: 1. CDR1 SGHNT and CDR2 YENEEA come from the germline V gene. The CDR3 DNA reads TGTGCCAGCAGCTTAGGGACTAGCGGAAGCACAGATACGCAGTATTTT. Residues: CASSLGTSGSTDTQYF.

DNA of the CDR3: TGTGCCACCAAGGGGACTAGCCATGAGCAGTTCTTC. It is translated as CATKGTSHEQFF. This sequence joins TRBV7-9 and TRBJ2-1, with 9 bases identical to TRBD2. This CDR3 is 12 amino acids long. Trimming removed 10 bases from V and 8 bases from J; junction bases left unmatched: 6. The germline V gene encodes CDR1 SEHNR and CDR2 FQNEAQ (reference sequence).

The V and J genes are TRBV5-1 and TRBJ2-3; D possibly corresponds to TRBD1 (6 bases). The CDR3 extends over 15 amino acids. With 0 bases removed from V and 8 bases from J, the gap between germline ends came to 16 bases. CDR1 is SGHRS and CDR2 is YFSETQ in the germline V gene. The CDR3, as DNA: TGCGCCAGCAGCTTGGGGACAGCGGCTTGGGGTACGCAGTATTTT. This translates into CASSLGTAAWGTQYF.

V and J are TRBV19 and TRBJ1-5; 8 bases match TRBD1. The CDR3 covers 13 residues. V trimming: 7 bases; J trimming: 6 bases; junction bases outside the gene matches: 5. CDR1 and CDR2 (germline): LNHDA, SQIVND (reference sequence). The CDR3 nucleotides read TGTGCCAGTAAGGACAGGGAGGGTCAGCCCCAGCATTTT. It specifies CASKDREGQPQHF.

The gene calls are TRBV7-2 and TRBJ1-1; a weak D match, TRBD1 (5 bases). This CDR3 region has 16 residues. Germline CDR1 is SGHTA and CDR2 is FQGNSA. The ends were cut back, 2 bases at V and 3 bases at J, with 16 bases in the middle. The CDR3 DNA is TGTGCCAGCAGCTTACTGGGGGGGAGGTTGGACACTGAAGCTTTCTTT. Encoded protein: CASSLLGGRLDTEAFF.

This clone was recorded once. The V call is TRBV30, the J call TRBJ1-5, with 8 bases that match TRBD1. Germline V gene data show CDR1 as GTSNPN and CDR2 as SVGIG (reference sequence). The CDR3 is 13 amino acids. With 4 bases clipped from V and 4 bases from J, the junction kept 3 bases outside the gene matches. CDR3 protein: CAWNRGENQPQHF. For the CDR3, the DNA is TGTGCCTGGAACAGGGGGGAGAATCAGCCCCAGCATTTT.

The chain has TRBV5-1 and TRBJ2-3; 7 bases line up with TRBD1. Germline assignment: CDR1 SGHRS and CDR2 YFSETQ. The CDR3 sequence is 16 residues long. With V trimmed by 4 bases and J by 2 bases, 10 bases remained unmatched. CDR3 bases: TGCGCCAGCAGCCTGGGGGACAGAGACTTCACAGATACGCAGTATTTT. Its protein is CASSLGDRDFTDTQYF.

J is TRBJ2-5 and V is TRBV6-4; 15 positions agree with TRBD2. The ends lost 8 bases at V and 2 bases at J; junction bases unmatched: 15. The CDR3 has 19 residues. Germline assignment: CDR1 MRHNA and CDR2 SNTAGT. CDR3: CASLFLARGLAGGQETQYF. The DNA of the CDR3 is TGTGCCAGCCTCTTCCTAGCCCGGGGACTAGCGGGGGGTCAAGAGACCCAGTACTTC.

V gene TRBV6-5 combines with J gene TRBJ2-6; 8 nucleotides match TRBD1. After removal of 8 bases from V and 3 bases from J, the junction contained 6 bases not matched to a gene. There are 15 residues in the CDR3. Germline assignment: CDR1 MNHEY and CDR2 SVGAGI. CDR3 in amino acids: CASLPGGVGANVLTF. DNA for the CDR3: TGTGCCAGCCTCCCAGGGGGCGTTGGGGCCAACGTCCTGACTTTC.

The chain has TRBV11-2 and TRBJ2-5; D not certain. CDR1 and CDR2 from the germline V gene are SGHAT and FQNNGV. V lost 6 bases to trimming and J lost 1 base, with 9 bases between them. CDR3 length: 13 residues. The CDR3 bases are TGTGCCAGCAGATTTGGGCTCCAAGAGACCCAGTACTTC. Its protein product is CASRFGLQETQYF.

The chain has TRBV3-1 (or the pseudogene TRBV3-2) and TRBJ2-1, with a weak D call TRBD1 (6 bases). Between the trimmed V and J ends, which lost 4 bases and 4 bases, there was a span of 14 bases. This CDR3 region has 15 residues. Germline CDR1 and CDR2: LGHDT and YNNKEL (reference sequence). This chain's CDR3 is CASSRGGAEYNEQFF. CDR3 bases: TGTGCCAGCAGCCGAGGGGGAGCGGAATACAATGAGCAGTTCTTC.

About this clone: Other DNA sequences in this specimen translate into the identical CDR3. The CDR3 bases are TGTGCCAGCAGCCTAGGACTAGTTAATGAGCAGTTCTTC. Its translation is CASSLGLVNEQFF. The chain combines TRBV7-2 with TRBJ2-1; TRBD2 matches at 7 bases. J lost 7 bases, V lost 5 bases, and 5 bases had no gene match. This CDR3 is built from 13 residues. Per germline, CDR1 SGHTA and CDR2 FQGNSA.

V usage is TRBV29-1 and J usage is TRBJ2-3; D might be TRBD2 (6 bases). This CDR3 has 13 amino acids. The germline V gene encodes CDR1 SQVTM and CDR2 ANQGSEA. Trimming removed 2 bases at V and 2 bases at J, with 8 bases between. The CDR3 sequence is CSVEWDFTDTQYF. CDR3 in DNA: TGCAGCGTTGAATGGGACTTCACAGATACGCAGTATTTT.